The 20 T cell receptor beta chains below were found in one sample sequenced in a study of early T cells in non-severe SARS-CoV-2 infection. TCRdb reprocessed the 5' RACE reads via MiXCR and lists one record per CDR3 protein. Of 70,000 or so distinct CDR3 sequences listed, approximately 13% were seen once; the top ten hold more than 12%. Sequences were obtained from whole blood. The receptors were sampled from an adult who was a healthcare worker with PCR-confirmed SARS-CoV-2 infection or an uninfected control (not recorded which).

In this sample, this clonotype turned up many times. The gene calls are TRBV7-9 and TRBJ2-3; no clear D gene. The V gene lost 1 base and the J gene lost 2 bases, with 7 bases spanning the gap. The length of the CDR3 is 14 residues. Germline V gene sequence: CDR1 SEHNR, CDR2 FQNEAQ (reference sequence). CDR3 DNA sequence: TGTGCCAGCAGCTTAGTCGACGCCACAGATACGCAGTATTTT. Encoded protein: CASSLVDATDTQYF.

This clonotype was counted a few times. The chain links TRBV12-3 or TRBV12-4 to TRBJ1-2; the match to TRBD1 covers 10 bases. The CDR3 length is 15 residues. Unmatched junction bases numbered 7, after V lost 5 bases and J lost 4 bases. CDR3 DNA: TGTGCCAGCAGTATCCCGGGACAGGGGTTCTATGGCTACACCTTC. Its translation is CASSIPGQGFYGYTF.

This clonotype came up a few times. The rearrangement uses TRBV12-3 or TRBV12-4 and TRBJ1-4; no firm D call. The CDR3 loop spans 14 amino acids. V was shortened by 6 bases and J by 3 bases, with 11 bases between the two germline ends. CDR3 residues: CASRNIRANEKLFF. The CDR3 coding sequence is TGTGCCAGCAGAAATATTAGAGCTAATGAAAAACTGTTTTTT.

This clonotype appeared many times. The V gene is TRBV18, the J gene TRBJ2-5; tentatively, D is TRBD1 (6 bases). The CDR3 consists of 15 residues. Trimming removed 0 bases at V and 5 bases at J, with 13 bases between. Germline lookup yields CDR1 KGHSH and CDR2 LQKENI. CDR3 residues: CASSPPSVQGETQYF. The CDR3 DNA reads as TGTGCCAGCTCACCACCGTCGGTACAGGGTGAGACCCAGTACTTC.

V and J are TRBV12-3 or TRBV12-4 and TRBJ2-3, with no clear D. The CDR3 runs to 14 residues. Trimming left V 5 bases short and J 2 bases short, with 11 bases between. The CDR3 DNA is TGTGCCAGCAGTGAACAAATACCCACAGATACGCAGTATTTT. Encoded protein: CASSEQIPTDTQYF.

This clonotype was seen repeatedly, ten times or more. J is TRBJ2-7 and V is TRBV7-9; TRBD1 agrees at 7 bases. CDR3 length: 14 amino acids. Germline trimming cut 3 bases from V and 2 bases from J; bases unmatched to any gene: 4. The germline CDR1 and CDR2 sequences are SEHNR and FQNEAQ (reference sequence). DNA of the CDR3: TGTGCCAGCAGCTTGGGACAGCAGGCCTACGAGCAGTACTTC. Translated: CASSLGQQAYEQYF.

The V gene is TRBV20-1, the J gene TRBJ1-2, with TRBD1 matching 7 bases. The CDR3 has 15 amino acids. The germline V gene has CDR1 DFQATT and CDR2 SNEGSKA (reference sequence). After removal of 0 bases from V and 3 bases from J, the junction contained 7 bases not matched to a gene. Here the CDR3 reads CSARDHHTGDYGYTF. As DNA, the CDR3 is TGCAGTGCTAGAGATCATCATACAGGGGACTATGGCTACACCTTC.

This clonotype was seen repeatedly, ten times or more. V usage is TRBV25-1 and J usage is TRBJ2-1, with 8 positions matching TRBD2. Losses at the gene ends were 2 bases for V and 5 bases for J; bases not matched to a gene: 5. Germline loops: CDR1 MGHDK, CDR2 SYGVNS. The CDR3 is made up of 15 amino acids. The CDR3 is CASSELREVNNEQFF. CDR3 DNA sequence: TGTGCCAGCAGTGAACTGCGGGAGGTTAACAATGAGCAGTTCTTC.

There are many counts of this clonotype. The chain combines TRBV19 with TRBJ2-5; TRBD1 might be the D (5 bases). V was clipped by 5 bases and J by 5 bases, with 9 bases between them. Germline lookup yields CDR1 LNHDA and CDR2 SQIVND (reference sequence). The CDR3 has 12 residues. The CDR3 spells CASSPQGETQYF. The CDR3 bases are TGTGCCAGTAGTCCGCAGGGTGAGACCCAGTACTTC.

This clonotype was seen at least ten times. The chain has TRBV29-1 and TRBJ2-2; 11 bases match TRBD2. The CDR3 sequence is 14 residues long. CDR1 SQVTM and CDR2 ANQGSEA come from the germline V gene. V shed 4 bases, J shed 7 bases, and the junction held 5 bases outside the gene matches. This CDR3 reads CSVAASGGLGELFF. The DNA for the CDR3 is TGCAGCGTTGCCGCTAGCGGGGGGCTCGGGGAGCTGTTTTTT.

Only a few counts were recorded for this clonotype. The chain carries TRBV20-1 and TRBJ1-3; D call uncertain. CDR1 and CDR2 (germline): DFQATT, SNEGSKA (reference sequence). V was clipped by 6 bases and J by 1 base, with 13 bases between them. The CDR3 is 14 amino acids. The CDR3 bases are TGCAGTGCCCCGGCAGAGGGATCTGGAAACACCATATATTTT. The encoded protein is CSAPAEGSGNTIYF.

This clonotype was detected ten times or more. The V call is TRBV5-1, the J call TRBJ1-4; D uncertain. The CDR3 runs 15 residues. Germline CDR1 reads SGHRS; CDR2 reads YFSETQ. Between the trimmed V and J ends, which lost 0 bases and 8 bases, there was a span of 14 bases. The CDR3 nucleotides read TGCGCCAGCAGCTTGGATGCCACGGGCGGCGAAAAACTGTTTTTT. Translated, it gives CASSLDATGGEKLFF.

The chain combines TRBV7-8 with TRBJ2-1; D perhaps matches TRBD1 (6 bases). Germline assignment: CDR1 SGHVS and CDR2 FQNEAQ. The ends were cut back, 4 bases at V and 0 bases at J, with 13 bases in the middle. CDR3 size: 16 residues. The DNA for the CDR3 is TGTGCCAGCAGCTCGCAGGACAGACTCTCCTACAATGAGCAGTTCTTC. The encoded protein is CASSSQDRLSYNEQFF.

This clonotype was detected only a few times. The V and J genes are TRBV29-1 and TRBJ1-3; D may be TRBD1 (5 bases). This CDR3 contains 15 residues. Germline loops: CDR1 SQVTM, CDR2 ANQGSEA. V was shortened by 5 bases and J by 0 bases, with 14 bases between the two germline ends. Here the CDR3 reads CSVKRGDSSGNTIYF. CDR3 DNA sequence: TGCAGCGTTAAAAGAGGAGACAGCTCTGGAAACACCATATATTTT.

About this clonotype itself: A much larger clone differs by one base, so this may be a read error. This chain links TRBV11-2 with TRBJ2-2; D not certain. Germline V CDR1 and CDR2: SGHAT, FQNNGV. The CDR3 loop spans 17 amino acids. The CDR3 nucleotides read TGTGCCAGCAACTCTTACACGCGTTCGGCGGTCACCGAGGAGCTGTTTTTT. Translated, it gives CASNSYTRSAVTEELFF.

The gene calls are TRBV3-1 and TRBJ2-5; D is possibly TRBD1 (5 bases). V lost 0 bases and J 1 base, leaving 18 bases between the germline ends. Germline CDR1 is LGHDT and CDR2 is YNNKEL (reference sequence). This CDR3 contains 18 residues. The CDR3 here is CASSQEVGTGVPQETQYF. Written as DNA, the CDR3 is TGTGCCAGCAGCCAAGAAGTGGGAACAGGCGTCCCCCAAGAGACCCAGTACTTC.

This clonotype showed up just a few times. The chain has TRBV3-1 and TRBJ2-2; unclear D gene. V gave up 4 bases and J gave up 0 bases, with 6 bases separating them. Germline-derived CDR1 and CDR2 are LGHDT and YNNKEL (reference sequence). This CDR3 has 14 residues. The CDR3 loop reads CASSRFTNTGELFF. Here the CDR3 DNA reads TGTGCCAGCAGCCGATTTACGAACACCGGGGAGCTGTTTTTT.

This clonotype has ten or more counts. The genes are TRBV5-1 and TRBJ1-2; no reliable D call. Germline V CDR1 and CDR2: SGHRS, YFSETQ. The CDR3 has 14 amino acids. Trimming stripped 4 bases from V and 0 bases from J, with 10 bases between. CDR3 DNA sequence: TGCGCCAGCAGCCCCGAGACGGCTAACTATGGCTACACCTTC. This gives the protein CASSPETANYGYTF.

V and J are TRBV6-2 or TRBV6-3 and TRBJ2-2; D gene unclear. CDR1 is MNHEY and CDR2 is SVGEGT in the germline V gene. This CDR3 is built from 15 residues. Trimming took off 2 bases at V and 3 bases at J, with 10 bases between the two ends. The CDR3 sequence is CASSYASRDTGELFF. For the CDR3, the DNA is TGTGCCAGCAGTTACGCATCTCGGGACACCGGGGAGCTGTTTTTT.

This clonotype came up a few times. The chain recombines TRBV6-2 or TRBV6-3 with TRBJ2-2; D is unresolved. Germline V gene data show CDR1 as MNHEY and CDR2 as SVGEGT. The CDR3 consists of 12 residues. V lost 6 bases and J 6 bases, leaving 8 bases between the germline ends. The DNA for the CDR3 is TGTGCCAGCAGAATCGCGTCCGGGGAGCTGTTTTTT. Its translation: CASRIASGELFF.